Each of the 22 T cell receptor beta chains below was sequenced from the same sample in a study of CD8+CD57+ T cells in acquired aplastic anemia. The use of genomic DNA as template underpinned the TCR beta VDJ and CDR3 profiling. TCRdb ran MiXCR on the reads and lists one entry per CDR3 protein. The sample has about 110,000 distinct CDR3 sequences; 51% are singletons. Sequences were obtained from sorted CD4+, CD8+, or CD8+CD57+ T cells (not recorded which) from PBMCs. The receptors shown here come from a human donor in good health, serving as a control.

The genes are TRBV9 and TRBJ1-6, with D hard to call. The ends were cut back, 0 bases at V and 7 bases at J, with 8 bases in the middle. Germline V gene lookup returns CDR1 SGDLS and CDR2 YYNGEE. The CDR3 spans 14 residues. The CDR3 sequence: CASSVAYRNSPLHF. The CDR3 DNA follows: TGTGCCAGCAGCGTAGCCTATCGGAATTCACCCCTCCACTTT.

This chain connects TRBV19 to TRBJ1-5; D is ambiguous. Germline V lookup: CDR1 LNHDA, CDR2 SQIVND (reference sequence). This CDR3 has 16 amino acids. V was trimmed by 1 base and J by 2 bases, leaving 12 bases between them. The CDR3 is CASSIVTGLGNQPQHF. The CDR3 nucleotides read TGTGCCAGTAGTATAGTAACGGGTTTAGGCAATCAGCCCCAGCATTTT.

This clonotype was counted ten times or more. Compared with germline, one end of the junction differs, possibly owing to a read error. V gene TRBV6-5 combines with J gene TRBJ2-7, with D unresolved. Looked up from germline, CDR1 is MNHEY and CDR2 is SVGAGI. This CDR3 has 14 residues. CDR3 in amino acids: CASSYVGTEYDQYF. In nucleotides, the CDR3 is TGTGCCAGCAGTTACGTGGGCACTGAGTACGACCAGTACTTC.

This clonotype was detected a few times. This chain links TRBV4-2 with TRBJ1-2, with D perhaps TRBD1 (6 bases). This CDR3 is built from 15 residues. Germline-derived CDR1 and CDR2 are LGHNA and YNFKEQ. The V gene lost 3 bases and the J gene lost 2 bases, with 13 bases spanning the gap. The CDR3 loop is CASSHGGPVNYGYTF. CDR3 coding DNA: TGTGCCAGCAGCCACGGGGGCCCGGTGAACTATGGCTACACCTTC.

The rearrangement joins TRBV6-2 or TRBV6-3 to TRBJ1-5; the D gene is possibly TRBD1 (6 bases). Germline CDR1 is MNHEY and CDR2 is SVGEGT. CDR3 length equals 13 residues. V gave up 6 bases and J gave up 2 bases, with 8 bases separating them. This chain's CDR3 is CASRGAGNQPQHF. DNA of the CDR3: TGTGCCAGCAGGGGGGCAGGCAATCAGCCCCAGCATTTT.

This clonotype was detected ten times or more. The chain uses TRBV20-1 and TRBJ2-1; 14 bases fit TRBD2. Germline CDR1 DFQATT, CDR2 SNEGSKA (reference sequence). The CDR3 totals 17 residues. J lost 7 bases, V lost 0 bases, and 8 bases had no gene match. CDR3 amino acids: CSARDYSTSGGANEQFF. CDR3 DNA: TGCAGTGCTAGAGATTATTCGACTAGCGGGGGGGCTAATGAGCAGTTCTTC.

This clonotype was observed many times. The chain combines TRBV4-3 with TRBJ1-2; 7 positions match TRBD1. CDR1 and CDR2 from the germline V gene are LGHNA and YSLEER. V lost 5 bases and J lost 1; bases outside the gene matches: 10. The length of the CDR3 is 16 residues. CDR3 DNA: TGCGCCAGCAGCAAACCGTCAACAGGGGTTAACTATGGCTACACCTTC. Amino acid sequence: CASSKPSTGVNYGYTF.

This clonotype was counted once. The CDR3 nucleotides are TGCAGCGTTGAAGGGACCCAGTACTTC. Its protein product is CSVEGTQYF. This sequence joins TRBV29-1 and TRBJ2-5; D gene ambiguous. The germline V gene has CDR1 SQVTM and CDR2 ANQGSEA. This CDR3 spans 9 amino acids. Trimming pared 1 base from V and 7 bases from J, leaving 1 base between.

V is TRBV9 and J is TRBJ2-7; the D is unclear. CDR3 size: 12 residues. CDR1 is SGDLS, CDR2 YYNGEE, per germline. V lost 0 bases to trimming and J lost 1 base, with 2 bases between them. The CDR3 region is CASSVVSYEQYF. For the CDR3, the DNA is TGTGCCAGCAGCGTAGTATCCTACGAGCAGTACTTC. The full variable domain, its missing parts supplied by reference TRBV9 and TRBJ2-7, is DSGVTQTPKHLITATGQRVTLRCSPRSGDLSVYWYQQSLDQGLQFLIQYYNGEERAKGNILERFSAQQFPDLHSELNLSSLELGDSALYFCASSVVSYEQYFGPGTRLTVT.

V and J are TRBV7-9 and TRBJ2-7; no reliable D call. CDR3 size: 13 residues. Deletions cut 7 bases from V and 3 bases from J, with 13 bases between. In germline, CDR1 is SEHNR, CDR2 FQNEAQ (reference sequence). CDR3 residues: CASTDPVGYEQYF. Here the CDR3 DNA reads TGTGCCAGCACCGATCCGGTAGGCTACGAGCAGTACTTC. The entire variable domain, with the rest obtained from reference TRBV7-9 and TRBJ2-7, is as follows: DTGVSQNPRHKITKRGQNVTFRCDPISEHNRLYWYRQTLGQGPEFLTYFQNEAQLEKSRLLSDRFSAERPKGSFSTLEIQRTEQGDSAMYLCASTDPVGYEQYFGPGTRLTVT.

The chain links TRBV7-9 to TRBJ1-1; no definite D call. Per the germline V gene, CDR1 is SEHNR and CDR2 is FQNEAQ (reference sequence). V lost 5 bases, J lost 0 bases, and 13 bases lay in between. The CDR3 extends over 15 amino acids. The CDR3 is CASSPSTPMNTEAFF. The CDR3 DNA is TGTGCCAGCAGCCCATCGACACCTATGAACACTGAAGCTTTCTTT.

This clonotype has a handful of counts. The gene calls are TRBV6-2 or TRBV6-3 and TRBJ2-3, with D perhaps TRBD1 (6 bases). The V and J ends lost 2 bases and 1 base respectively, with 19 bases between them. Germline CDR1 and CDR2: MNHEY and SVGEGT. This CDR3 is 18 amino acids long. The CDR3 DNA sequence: TGTGCCAGCAGTTACGATGTTTGGACAGTCGAACGCACAGATACGCAGTATTTT. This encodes CASSYDVWTVERTDTQYF.

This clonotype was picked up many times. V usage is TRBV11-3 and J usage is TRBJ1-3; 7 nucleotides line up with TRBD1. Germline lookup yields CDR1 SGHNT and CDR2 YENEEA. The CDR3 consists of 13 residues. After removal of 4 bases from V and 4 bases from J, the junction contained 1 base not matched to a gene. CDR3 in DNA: TGTGCCAGCAGCTCGGGACAGGGAAACACCATATATTTT. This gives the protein CASSSGQGNTIYF.

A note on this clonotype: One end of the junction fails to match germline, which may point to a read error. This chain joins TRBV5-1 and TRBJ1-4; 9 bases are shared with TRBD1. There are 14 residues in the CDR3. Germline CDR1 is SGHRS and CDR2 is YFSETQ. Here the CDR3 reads CATSSGTGNEKLFF. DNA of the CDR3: TGCGCCACCAGCAGTGGGACAGGGAATGAAAAACTGTTTTTT.

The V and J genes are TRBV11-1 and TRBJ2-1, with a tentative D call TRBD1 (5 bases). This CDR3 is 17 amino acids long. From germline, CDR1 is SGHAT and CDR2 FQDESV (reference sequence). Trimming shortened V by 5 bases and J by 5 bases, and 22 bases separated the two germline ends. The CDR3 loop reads CASSEGMGQEKHNEQFF. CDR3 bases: TGTGCCAGCAGCGAAGGGATGGGGCAAGAGAAACACAATGAGCAGTTCTTC.

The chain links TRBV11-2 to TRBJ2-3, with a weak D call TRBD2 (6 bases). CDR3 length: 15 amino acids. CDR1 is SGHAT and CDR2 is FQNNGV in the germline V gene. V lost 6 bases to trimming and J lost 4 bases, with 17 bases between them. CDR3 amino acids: CASRNSGPGADTQYF. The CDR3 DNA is TGTGCCAGCAGAAATAGCGGACCTGGGGCAGATACGCAGTATTTT.

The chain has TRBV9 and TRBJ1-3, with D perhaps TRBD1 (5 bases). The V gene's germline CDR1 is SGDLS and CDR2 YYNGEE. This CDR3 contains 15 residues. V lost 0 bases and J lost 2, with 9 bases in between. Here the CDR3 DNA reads TGTGCCAGCAGCGTAGTAGGGGCAACTGGAAACACCATATATTTT. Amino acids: CASSVVGATGNTIYF.

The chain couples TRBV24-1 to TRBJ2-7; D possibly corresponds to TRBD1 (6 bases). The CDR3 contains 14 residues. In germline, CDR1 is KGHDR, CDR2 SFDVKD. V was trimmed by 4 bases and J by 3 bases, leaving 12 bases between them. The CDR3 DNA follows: TGTGCCACCAGTGAGCGTGGACAGTACTACGAGCAGTACTTC. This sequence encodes CATSERGQYYEQYF.

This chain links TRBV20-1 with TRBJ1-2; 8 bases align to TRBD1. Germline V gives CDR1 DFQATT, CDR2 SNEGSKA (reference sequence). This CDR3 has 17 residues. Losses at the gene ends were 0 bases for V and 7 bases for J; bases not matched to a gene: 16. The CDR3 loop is CSARDPVRGLLGCGYTF. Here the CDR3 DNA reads TGCAGTGCTAGAGATCCGGTCAGGGGGCTTTTAGGGTGTGGCTACACCTTC.

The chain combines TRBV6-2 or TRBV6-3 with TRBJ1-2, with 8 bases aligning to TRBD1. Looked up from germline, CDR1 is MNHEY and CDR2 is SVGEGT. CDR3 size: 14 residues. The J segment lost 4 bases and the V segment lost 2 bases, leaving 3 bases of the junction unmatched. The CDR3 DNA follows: TGTGCCAGCAGTTACCTAGGACAGGGCTATGGCTACACCTTC. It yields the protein CASSYLGQGYGYTF.

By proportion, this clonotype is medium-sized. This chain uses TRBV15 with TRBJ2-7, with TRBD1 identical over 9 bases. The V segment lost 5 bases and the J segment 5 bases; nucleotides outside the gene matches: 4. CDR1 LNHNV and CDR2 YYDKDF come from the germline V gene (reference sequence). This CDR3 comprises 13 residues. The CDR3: CATSRDRVNEQYF. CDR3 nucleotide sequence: TGTGCCACCAGCCGGGACAGGGTCAACGAGCAGTACTTC.

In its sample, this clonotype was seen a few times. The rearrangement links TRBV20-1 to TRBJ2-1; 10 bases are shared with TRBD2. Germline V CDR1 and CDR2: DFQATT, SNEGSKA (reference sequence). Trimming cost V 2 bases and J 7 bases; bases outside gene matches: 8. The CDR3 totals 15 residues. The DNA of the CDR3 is TGCAGTGCTAGAAGCGGGGGGGCCTTCATTAATGAGCAGTTCTTC. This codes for CSARSGGAFINEQFF.